This T cell receptor gamma chain was sequenced during a study of intestinal T cells in coeliac disease. This clone is hyperexpanded. The identical CDR3 is also encoded by other nucleotide sequences in the sample. This CDR3 spans 12 amino acids. Trimming took 10 bases from V and 4 from J; bases not matched to a gene: 4. Each case's genomic DNA was extracted from ten approximately 5-µm formalin-fixed paraffin-embedded scrolls. TRG repertoires were amplified with LymphoTrack primers from 150 to 250 ng of biopsy DNA. TCRdb re-called clones from the multiplex PCR reads via CATT. The sample includes under 750 gamma-chain clones, roughly half of them seen just once.

The specimen sequenced was a duodenal biopsy. This receptor was taken from a human donor with celiac disease. The chain uses TRGV10 and TRGJP1. TRGV10 is treated as an ORF (open reading frame) with a function not yet certain. CDR3 loop: CAAFITGWFKIF. The DNA of the CDR3 is TGTGCTGCGTTTATCACTGGTTGGTTCAAGATATTT.